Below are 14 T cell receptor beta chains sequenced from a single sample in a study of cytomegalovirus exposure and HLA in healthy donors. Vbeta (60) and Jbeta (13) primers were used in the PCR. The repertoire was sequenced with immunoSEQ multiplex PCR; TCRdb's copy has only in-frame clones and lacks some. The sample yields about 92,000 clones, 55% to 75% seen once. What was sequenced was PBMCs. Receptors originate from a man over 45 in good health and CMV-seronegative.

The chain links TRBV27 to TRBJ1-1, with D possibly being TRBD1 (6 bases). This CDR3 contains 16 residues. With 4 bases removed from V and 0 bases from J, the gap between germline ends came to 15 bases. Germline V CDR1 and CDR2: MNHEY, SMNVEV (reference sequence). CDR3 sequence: CASSSLRGRMNTEAFF. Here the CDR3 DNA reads TGTGCCAGCAGTTCCCTCAGGGGTAGGATGAACACTGAAGCTTTCTTT.

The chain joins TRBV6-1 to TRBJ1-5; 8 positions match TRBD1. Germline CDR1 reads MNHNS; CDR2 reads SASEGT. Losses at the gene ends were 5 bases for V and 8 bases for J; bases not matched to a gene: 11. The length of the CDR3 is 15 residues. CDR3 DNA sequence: TGTGCCAGCAGTTTCCGGGACAGGCCGGGGGAGCCCCAGCATTTT. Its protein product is CASSFRDRPGEPQHF.

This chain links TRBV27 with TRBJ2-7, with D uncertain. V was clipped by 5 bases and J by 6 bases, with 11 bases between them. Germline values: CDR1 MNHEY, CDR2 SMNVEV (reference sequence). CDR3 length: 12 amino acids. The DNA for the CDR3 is TGTGCCAGCAGTCTCCCCTATGGCGAGCAGTACTTC. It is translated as CASSLPYGEQYF.

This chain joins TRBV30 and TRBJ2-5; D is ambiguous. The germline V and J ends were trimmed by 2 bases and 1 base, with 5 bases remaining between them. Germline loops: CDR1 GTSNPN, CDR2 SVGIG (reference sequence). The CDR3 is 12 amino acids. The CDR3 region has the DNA TGTGCCTGGAGTAGAGGCCAAGAGACCCAGTACTTC. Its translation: CAWSRGQETQYF.

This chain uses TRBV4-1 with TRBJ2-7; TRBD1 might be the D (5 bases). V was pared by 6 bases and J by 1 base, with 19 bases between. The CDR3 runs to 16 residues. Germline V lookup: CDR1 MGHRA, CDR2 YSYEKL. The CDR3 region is CASSPSPGLLSYEQYF. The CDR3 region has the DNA TGCGCCAGCAGTCCTTCCCCAGGGCTCCTATCCTACGAGCAGTACTTC.

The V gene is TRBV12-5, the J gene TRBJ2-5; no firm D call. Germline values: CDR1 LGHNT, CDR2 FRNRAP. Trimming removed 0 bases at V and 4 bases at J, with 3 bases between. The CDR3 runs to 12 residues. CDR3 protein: CASGLVLETQYF. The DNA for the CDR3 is TGTGCTAGTGGTTTGGTACTAGAGACCCAGTACTTC.

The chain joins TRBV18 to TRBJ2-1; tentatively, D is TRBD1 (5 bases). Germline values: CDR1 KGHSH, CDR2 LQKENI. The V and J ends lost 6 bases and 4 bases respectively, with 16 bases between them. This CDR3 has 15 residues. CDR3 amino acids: CASSHDSSSYNEQFF. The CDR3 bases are TGTGCCAGCTCCCACGACAGTTCCTCATACAATGAGCAGTTCTTC.

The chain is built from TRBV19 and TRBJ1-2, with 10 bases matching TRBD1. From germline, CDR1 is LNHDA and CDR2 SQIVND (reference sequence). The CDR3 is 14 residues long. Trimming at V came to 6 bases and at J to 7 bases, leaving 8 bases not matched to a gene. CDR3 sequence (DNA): TGTGCCAGTAGCACCCGGGACAGGGGACGTGGCTACACCTTC. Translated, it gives CASSTRDRGRGYTF.

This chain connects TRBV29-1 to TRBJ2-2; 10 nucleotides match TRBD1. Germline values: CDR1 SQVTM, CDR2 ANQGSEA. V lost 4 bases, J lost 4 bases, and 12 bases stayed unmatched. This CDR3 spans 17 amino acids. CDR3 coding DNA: TGCAGCGTTGGAGGCCCAGCAGGGGACAGGGGCACCGGGGAGCTGTTTTTT. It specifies CSVGGPAGDRGTGELFF.

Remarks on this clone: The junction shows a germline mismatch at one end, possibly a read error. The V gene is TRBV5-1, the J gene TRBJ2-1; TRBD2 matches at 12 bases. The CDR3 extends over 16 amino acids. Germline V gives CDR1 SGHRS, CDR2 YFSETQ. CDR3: CASSSGTSGRDNEQFF. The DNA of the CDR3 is TGCGCTAGCAGCTCCGGGACTAGCGGGCGAGACAATGAGCAGTTCTTC.

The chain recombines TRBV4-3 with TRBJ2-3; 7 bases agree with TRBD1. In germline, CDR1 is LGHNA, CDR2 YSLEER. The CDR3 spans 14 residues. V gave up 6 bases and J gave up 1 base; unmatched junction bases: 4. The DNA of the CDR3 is TGCGCCAGCAGACAGGGGTTTCGCACAGATACGCAGTATTTT. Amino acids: CASRQGFRTDTQYF.

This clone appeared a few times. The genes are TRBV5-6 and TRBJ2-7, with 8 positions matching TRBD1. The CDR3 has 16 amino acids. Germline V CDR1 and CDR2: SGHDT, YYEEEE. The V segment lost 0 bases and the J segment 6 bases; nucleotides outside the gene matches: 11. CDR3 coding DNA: TGTGCCAGCAGCTTGGATCAGGGGGCGCGAAGGTTCGAGCAGTACGTC. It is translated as CASSLDQGARRFEQYV.

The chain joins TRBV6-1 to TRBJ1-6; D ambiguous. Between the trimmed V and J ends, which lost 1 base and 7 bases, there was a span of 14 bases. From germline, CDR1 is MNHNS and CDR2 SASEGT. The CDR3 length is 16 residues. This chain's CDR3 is CASSEGVRRGNSPLHF. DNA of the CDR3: TGTGCCAGCAGTGAAGGGGTCAGGCGCGGGAATTCACCCCTCCACTTT.

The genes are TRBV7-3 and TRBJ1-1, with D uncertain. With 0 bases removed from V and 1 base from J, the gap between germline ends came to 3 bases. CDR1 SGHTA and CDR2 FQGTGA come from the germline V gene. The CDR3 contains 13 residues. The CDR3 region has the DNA TGTGCCAGCAGCTTAACCAGGAACACTGAAGCTTTCTTT. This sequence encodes CASSLTRNTEAFF.